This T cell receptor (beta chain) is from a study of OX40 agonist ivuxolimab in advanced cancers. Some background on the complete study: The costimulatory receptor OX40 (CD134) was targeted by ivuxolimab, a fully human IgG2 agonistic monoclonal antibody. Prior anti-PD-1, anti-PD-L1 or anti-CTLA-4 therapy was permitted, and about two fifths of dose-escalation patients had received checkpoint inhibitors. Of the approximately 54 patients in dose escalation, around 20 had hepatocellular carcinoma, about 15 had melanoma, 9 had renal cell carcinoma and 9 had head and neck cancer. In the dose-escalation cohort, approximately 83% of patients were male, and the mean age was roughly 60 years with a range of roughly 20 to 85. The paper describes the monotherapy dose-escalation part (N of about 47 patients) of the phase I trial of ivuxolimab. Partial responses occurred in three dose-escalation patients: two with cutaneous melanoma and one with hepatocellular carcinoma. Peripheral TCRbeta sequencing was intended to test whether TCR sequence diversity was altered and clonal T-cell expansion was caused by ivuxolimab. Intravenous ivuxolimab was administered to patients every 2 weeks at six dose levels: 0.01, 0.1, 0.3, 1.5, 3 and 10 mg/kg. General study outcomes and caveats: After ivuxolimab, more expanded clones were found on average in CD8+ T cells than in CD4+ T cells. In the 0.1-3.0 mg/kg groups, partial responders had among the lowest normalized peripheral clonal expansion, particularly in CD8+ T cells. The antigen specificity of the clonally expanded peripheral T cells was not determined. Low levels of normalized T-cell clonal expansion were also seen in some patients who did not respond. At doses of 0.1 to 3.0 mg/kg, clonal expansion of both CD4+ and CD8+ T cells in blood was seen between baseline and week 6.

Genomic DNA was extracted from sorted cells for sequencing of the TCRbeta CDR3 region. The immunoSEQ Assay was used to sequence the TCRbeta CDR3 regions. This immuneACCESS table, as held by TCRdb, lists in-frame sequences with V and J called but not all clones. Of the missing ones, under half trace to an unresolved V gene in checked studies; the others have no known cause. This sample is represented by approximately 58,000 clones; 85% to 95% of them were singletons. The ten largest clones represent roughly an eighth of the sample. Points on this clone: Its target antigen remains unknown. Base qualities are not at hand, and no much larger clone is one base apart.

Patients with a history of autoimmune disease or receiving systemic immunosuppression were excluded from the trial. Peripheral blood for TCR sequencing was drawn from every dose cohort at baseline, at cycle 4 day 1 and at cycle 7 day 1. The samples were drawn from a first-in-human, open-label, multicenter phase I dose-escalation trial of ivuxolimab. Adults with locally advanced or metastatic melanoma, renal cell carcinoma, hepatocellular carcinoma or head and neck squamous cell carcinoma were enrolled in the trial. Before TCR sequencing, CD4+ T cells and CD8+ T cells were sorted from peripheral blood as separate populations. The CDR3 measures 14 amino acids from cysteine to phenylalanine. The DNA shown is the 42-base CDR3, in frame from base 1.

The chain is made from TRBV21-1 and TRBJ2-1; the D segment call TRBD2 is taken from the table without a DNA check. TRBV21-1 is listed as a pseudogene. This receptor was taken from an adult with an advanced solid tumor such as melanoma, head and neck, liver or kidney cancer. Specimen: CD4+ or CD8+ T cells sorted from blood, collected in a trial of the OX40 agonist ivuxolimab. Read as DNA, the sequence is TGTGCCAGCAAGAGATTCATAAGAGCGGATGAGCAGTTCTTC. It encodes CASKRFIRADEQFF.